This TCR beta chain comes out of a study of CD8 T cells in ankylosing spondylitis. Overall study findings and caveats: Clones linked to the disease showed a CD8+ phenotype. They occurred at relatively low frequencies in peripheral blood. For ankylosing spondylitis blood, a TCR beta motif of roughly 8 highly homologous variants appeared characteristic. From matched ankylosing spondylitis synovial fluid, disease-linked clones were reportedly recovered at significantly enriched levels.

Germline V lookup: CDR1 ENHRY, CDR2 SYGVKD. The CDR3 runs 16 residues. J gave up 10 bases and V 5 bases, and 12 bases lay outside the gene matches. As the method for making TCR beta libraries, quantitative 5'-RACE with molecular barcodes was used. TCRdb used MiXCR to reprocess the 5' RACE reads, holding one entry per CDR3 protein. Seen here are 39,000 or so distinct CDR3 sequences, 9% to 12% observed once, and the top ten hold 16%. This clonotype was seen repeatedly, ten times or more. Its antigen is currently unknown. This clonotype was sampled from a male donor with ankylosing spondylitis or in good health (not recorded which). The sample taken for sequencing was blood, either unsorted or a sorted T cell fraction (not recorded which). The chain recombines TRBV10-3 with TRBJ2-1, with 12 bases that match TRBD2. The DNA for the CDR3 is TGTGCCATCAGTACCTTGACTAGCGGGAGCGTTAGGGAGCAGTTCTTC. The encoded protein is CAISTLTSGSVREQFF.